One and the same sample provided the 18 T cell receptor beta chains below, sequenced in a study of CD8 T cells in Susac syndrome. RNA totalling roughly 0.45 to 1 ug underwent reverse transcription with random hexamers. TCRdb independently ran MiXCR on the immunoSEQ multiplex PCR reads; one entry per CDR3 protein. Here the sample spans roughly 100,000 distinct CDR3 sequences, about 93% being singletons. Material: CD4+ T cells from PBMCs. The source of these receptors is a human donor with Susac syndrome.

The chain is built from TRBV12-3 or TRBV12-4 and TRBJ1-5; D is unclear. CDR3 length equals 13 residues. V lost 2 bases and J lost 1, with 3 bases in between. The CDR3 sequence: CASSLWSNQPQHF. In DNA, the CDR3 is TGTGCCAGCAGTTTATGGAGCAATCAGCCCCAGCATTTT.

The rearrangement joins TRBV6-1 to TRBJ2-1, with D possibly matching TRBD1 (6 bases). The CDR3 is 15 residues long. Germline V gene data show CDR1 as MNHNS and CDR2 as SASEGT. Deletions cut 4 bases from V and 9 bases from J, with 19 bases between. In DNA form, the CDR3 reads TGTGCCAGCAGTGTAGGGGACATTTTATGGGGTGAGCAGTTCTTC. Its protein product is CASSVGDILWGEQFF.

J is TRBJ2-7 and V is TRBV30, with TRBD1 matching over 7 bases. The CDR3 sequence is 13 residues long. The V gene end was trimmed by 0 bases and the J gene end by 3 bases; junction bases not matched to a gene: 2. The V gene's germline CDR1 is GTSNPN and CDR2 SVGIG (reference sequence). DNA for the CDR3: TGTGCCTGGAGTGTAGCAGGGGGCTACGAGCAGTACTTC. Its translation: CAWSVAGGYEQYF.

This sequence joins TRBV30 and TRBJ1-5; possible D gene TRBD1, 6 bases. CDR1 and CDR2 from the germline V gene are GTSNPN and SVGIG (reference sequence). V gave up 1 base and J gave up 7 bases, with 11 bases separating them. The CDR3 length is 13 residues. CDR3 loop: CAWSAGVSQPQHF. In DNA, the CDR3 is TGTGCCTGGAGTGCAGGGGTTAGCCAGCCCCAGCATTTT. Combining the CDR3 with reference TRBV30 and TRBJ1-5 gives the whole variable domain SQTIHQWPATLVQPVGSPLSLECTVEGTSNPNLYWYRQAAGRGLQLLFYSVGIGQISSEVPQNLSASRPQDRQFILSSKKLLLSDSGFYLCAWSAGVSQPQHFGDGTRLSIL.

The chain uses TRBV5-6 and TRBJ1-5; D is ambiguous. V lost 2 bases to trimming and J lost 1 base, with 7 bases between them. Germline V gives CDR1 SGHDT, CDR2 YYEEEE. This CDR3 spans 14 amino acids. The chain's CDR3 is CASSFKASNQPQHF. DNA for the CDR3: TGTGCCAGCAGCTTCAAAGCGAGCAATCAGCCCCAGCATTTT.

This clonotype was detected only once. The rearrangement links TRBV30 to TRBJ2-4, with 8 positions matching TRBD2. CDR3 length: 16 residues. Germline V gene lookup returns CDR1 GTSNPN and CDR2 SVGIG (reference sequence). Trimming removed 2 bases from V and 3 bases from J; junction bases left unmatched: 9. The CDR3 coding sequence is TGTGCCTGGAGTACCGGGGGGGCGGGGGTCAAAAACATTCAGTACTTC. Translation gives CAWSTGGAGVKNIQYF.

The chain employs TRBV29-1 and TRBJ2-5; maybe TRBD2 (5 bases). This CDR3 has 12 amino acids. CDR1 SQVTM and CDR2 ANQGSEA come from the germline V gene. Trimming pared 6 bases from V and 3 bases from J, leaving 11 bases between. CDR3 nucleotides: TGCAGCGTGAACTACGGGAAAGAGACCCAGTACTTC. Translated: CSVNYGKETQYF.

This sequence joins TRBV4-1 and TRBJ2-2; TRBD1 matches 8 bases. The germline CDR1 and CDR2 sequences are MGHRA and YSYEKL. The CDR3 is 16 residues long. J gave up 2 bases and V 3 bases, and 5 bases lay outside the gene matches. The CDR3 region has the DNA TGCGCCAGCAGCCATCTGGGACAGGCTAACACCGGGGAGCTGTTTTTT. Its protein is CASSHLGQANTGELFF.

This chain links TRBV20-1 with TRBJ2-2; TRBD1 agrees at 8 bases. This CDR3 spans 15 amino acids. Germline V CDR1 and CDR2: DFQATT, SNEGSKA (reference sequence). Trimming removed 5 bases from V and 6 bases from J; junction bases left unmatched: 11. The CDR3 reads CSACPAQGVAGELFF. In nucleotides, the CDR3 is TGCAGTGCTTGCCCGGCACAGGGGGTAGCCGGGGAGCTGTTTTTT.

V is TRBV21-1 and J is TRBJ1-5; the table assigns TRBD1, which was not confirmed against the DNA. TRBV21-1 is a pseudogene locus. This CDR3 contains 18 residues. The CDR3: CASSDRPAGAESNQPQHF. CDR3 DNA: TGTGCCAGCAGCGACCGCCCGGCGGGGGCGGAGAGCAATCAGCCCCAGCATTTT.

The chain is built from TRBV3-1 and TRBJ2-1; D may match TRBD1 or TRBD2 (5 bases each). The CDR3 is made up of 15 amino acids. V dropped 6 bases and J dropped 3 bases, with 15 bases sitting between them. Germline V CDR1 and CDR2: LGHDT, YNNKEL (reference sequence). This CDR3 is CASSFGTAYYNEQFF. In DNA, the CDR3 is TGTGCCAGCAGTTTCGGGACGGCGTACTACAATGAGCAGTTCTTC.

This sequence joins TRBV12-3 or TRBV12-4 and TRBJ2-1, with 11 bases lining up with TRBD1. CDR3 length equals 15 residues. Unmatched junction bases numbered 3, after V lost 1 base and J lost 7 bases. CDR3 nucleotide sequence: TGTGCCAGCAGTTTAGAGGGGACAGGGGGTAATGAGCAGTTCTTC. This gives the protein CASSLEGTGGNEQFF.

This clonotype was seen more than once but under ten times. V gene TRBV7-9 combines with J gene TRBJ2-7, with TRBD1 as a possible D gene (5 bases). The ends were cut back, 3 bases at V and 2 bases at J, with 11 bases in the middle. The germline gives CDR1 SEHNR, CDR2 FQNEAQ (reference sequence). There are 14 residues in the CDR3. Written as DNA, the CDR3 is TGTGCCAGCAGCTTGCAACAGGCTACCTACGAGCAGTACTTC. Its translation is CASSLQQATYEQYF.

The chain has TRBV21-1 and TRBJ2-1; the D call TRBD1 from the table was never checked on the DNA. TRBV21-1 is a known pseudogene. The CDR3 runs 18 residues. CDR3 DNA sequence: TGTGCCAGCAGCAACCCCGGGACGCTAGTCGACTCCTACAATGAGCAGTTCTTC. This encodes CASSNPGTLVDSYNEQFF.

The genes are TRBV30 and TRBJ1-2; no definite D call. V dropped 4 bases and J dropped 1 base, with 1 base sitting between them. Germline lookup yields CDR1 GTSNPN and CDR2 SVGIG (reference sequence). This CDR3 is built from 10 residues. For the CDR3, the DNA is TGTGCCTGGAATAACTATGGCTACACCTTC. Translation gives CAWNNYGYTF.

This chain uses TRBV7-8 with TRBJ2-1, with unresolved D. This CDR3 has 15 amino acids. Germline CDR1 reads SGHVS; CDR2 reads FQNEAQ. The ends were cut back, 5 bases at V and 1 base at J, with 12 bases in the middle. The CDR3 region has the DNA TGTGCCAGCAGCCCCCGACACCTATCCTACAATGAGCAGTTCTTC. Protein product: CASSPRHLSYNEQFF.

The CDR3 loop is CASSHESGANTGELFF. The CDR3 bases are TGCGCCAGCAGCCATGAGAGCGGTGCGAACACCGGGGAGCTGTTTTTT. V is TRBV4-3 and J is TRBJ2-2; D perhaps matches TRBD2 (5 bases). The CDR3 runs 16 residues. V lost 3 bases and J 0 bases, leaving 11 bases between the germline ends. Germline V gene data show CDR1 as LGHNA and CDR2 as YSLEER.

This clonotype showed up just once. The J gene is TRBJ1-5, the V gene TRBV12-3 or TRBV12-4; no firm D call. The CDR3 is made up of 13 amino acids. V was shortened by 3 bases and J by 7 bases, with 10 bases between the two germline ends. CDR3 sequence (DNA): TGTGCCAGCAGTTTGCAGGTCGGCCAGCCCCAGCATTTT. Translating gives CASSLQVGQPQHF.